This TCR beta chain was identified during a study of T-cell memory formation after mild COVID-19. Study-wide background: Among the donors, TCR clusters were largely specific to each donor. Study-wide results and caveats: Clones contracting day 15 to 85 were balanced CD4/CD8; later expanders leaned CD4+. CD4+ contracting clones were found mainly in CM and EM, and CD8+ ones in EMRA.

Amplification by 5'RACE using constant-segment primers produced TCR alpha and TCR beta cDNA libraries that carried sample barcodes and UMIs. TCRdb independently ran MiXCR on the 5' RACE reads; one entry per CDR3 protein. The data contain 350,000 to 500,000 distinct CDR3 sequences, 20% of them seen just once; the ten biggest clones take up approximately 8.4%. Concerning this clonotype: What it binds is not known.

Per germline, CDR1 LGHNA and CDR2 YNFKEQ. The junction had 5 bases not matched to a gene; V was cut back by 4 bases and J by 0 bases. The CDR3 has 16 residues. The source of this sequence is an adult woman who had mild COVID-19 (a few samples of this study predate the infection). Cell type and time point are not known. The chain carries TRBV4-2 and TRBJ2-3; TRBD2 matches 9 bases. Sequencing was carried out using PBMCs or a T cell subset sorted from them (not recorded which). CDR3: CASSLERGASTDTQYF. In DNA form, the CDR3 reads TGTGCCAGCAGCCTCGAGCGGGGGGCGAGCACAGATACGCAGTATTTT.